Shown below are 19 T cell receptor beta chains from a single sample sequenced in a study of shared clonotypes between healthy human individuals. Sequencing was performed with immunoSEQ multiplex PCR; in TCRdb, only in-frame clones are kept and a portion is missing. The sample has about 2.3 million clones, 92% seen once. The sequencing sample was made of naive CD4+ T cells from PBMCs. The subset is: CD45RA+ positively selected. These receptors were obtained from a man aged 18-30 years in good health. Some clones in this sample may be carry-over from other donors' samples.

The chain is built from TRBV4-3 and TRBJ2-2; 7 bases are a match to TRBD2. The CDR3 totals 17 residues. The J segment lost 5 bases and the V segment lost 2 bases, leaving 11 bases of the junction unmatched. Germline V gene sequence: CDR1 LGHNA, CDR2 YSLEER. The CDR3 spells CASSQPPREGGTGELFF. Here the CDR3 DNA reads TGCGCCAGCAGCCAACCCCCGAGGGAGGGTGGAACCGGGGAGCTGTTTTTT.

The chain employs TRBV11-3 and TRBJ2-5; D is unclear. V was pared by 6 bases and J by 5 bases, with 10 bases between. Germline V gene sequence: CDR1 SGHNT, CDR2 YENEEA. CDR3 length equals 12 residues. CDR3 residues: CASRSIGETQYF. The CDR3 coding sequence is TGTGCCAGCAGATCCATCGGGGAGACCCAGTACTTC.

CDR3 sequence reads: CSVGGVITYEQYF. The DNA of the CDR3 is TGCAGCGTTGGAGGGGTAATAACCTACGAGCAGTACTTC. The V and J genes are TRBV29-1 and TRBJ2-7; D assignment may be TRBD1 or TRBD2 (5 bases each). Looked up from germline, CDR1 is SQVTM and CDR2 is ANQGSEA. The CDR3 runs to 13 residues. Trimming took off 4 bases at V and 2 bases at J, with 12 bases between the two ends.

The chain uses TRBV14 and TRBJ2-1, with 8 bases aligning to TRBD2. V lost 3 bases and J lost 4; bases outside the gene matches: 5. The germline V gene encodes CDR1 SGHDN and CDR2 FVKESK. CDR3 length equals 15 residues. The CDR3, as DNA: TGTGCCAGCAGCCACAGGACTAGCAAGTACAATGAGCAGTTCTTC. It encodes CASSHRTSKYNEQFF. The whole variable domain, filled in from reference TRBV14 and TRBJ2-1, reads EAGVTQFPSHSVIEKGQTVTLRCDPISGHDNLYWYRRVMGKEIKFLLHFVKESKQDESGMPNNRFLAERTGGTYSTLKVQPAELEDSGVYFCASSHRTSKYNEQFFGPGTRLTVL.

The V and J genes are TRBV15 and TRBJ2-3; D is perhaps TRBD2 (6 bases). The CDR3 has 15 amino acids. The germline V gene has CDR1 LNHNV and CDR2 YYDKDF (reference sequence). Trimming cost V 3 bases and J 2 bases, with 12 bases left between them. The CDR3 sequence: CATSSGGTATDTQYF. In nucleotides, the CDR3 is TGTGCCACCAGCAGTGGGGGGACCGCCACAGATACGCAGTATTTT.

CDR3 DNA sequence: TGTGCCAGCAGCACGCGGGACAGGGGGGCAGATACGCAGTATTTT. Amino acid sequence: CASSTRDRGADTQYF. This chain connects TRBV5-8 to TRBJ2-3; 11 bases align to TRBD1. Germline CDR1 reads SGHTS; CDR2 reads YDEGEE. J was trimmed by 4 bases and V by 4 bases; bases with no gene match: 5. The CDR3 extends over 15 amino acids.

CDR3 region: CASSFTGDRGYEQYF. CDR3 coding DNA: TGTGCCAGCAGTTTTACCGGGGACAGGGGCTACGAGCAGTACTTC. This chain connects TRBV27 to TRBJ2-7; TRBD1 matches 10 bases. The CDR3 spans 15 residues. CDR1 and CDR2 from the germline V gene are MNHEY and SMNVEV (reference sequence). With V trimmed by 3 bases and J by 3 bases, 5 bases remained unmatched.

A single count supports this clone. V gene TRBV5-1 combines with J gene TRBJ1-2; D might be TRBD1 (6 bases). Trimming shortened V by 4 bases and J by 2 bases, and 15 bases separated the two germline ends. The germline V gene encodes CDR1 SGHRS and CDR2 YFSETQ. The CDR3 is 15 residues long. CDR3 amino acids: CASSPDRLSNYGYTF. CDR3 DNA sequence: TGCGCCAGCAGCCCTGACAGGTTGTCCAACTATGGCTACACCTTC.

V is TRBV5-1 and J is TRBJ2-7, with 9 bases matching TRBD2. The CDR3 runs to 15 residues. V lost 6 bases to trimming and J lost 6 bases; unmatched junction nucleotides: 13. The germline gives CDR1 SGHRS, CDR2 YFSETQ. CDR3 sequence (DNA): TGCGCCAGCACGACTCAAGCGGGAGGTAAGGGCGAGCAGTACTTC. Amino acids: CASTTQAGGKGEQYF. Using reference TRBV5-1 and TRBJ2-7 for the parts outside the CDR3, the full variable domain is KAGVTQTPRYLIKTRGQQVTLSCSPISGHRSVSWYQQTPGQGLQFLFEYFSETQRNKGNFPGRFSGRQFSNSRSEMNVSTLELGDSALYLCASTTQAGGKGEQYFGPGTRLTVT.

The V and J genes are TRBV5-6 and TRBJ2-7; 10 bases are a match to TRBD2. CDR3 length: 16 amino acids. Germline V gene lookup returns CDR1 SGHDT and CDR2 YYEEEE. The V gene end was trimmed by 4 bases and the J gene end by 4 bases; junction bases not matched to a gene: 11. The CDR3, as DNA: TGTGCCAGCAGCCCGGGGACAGGACTAGCGGATTACGAGCAGTACTTC. Encoded protein: CASSPGTGLADYEQYF. Based on the CDR3 plus reference TRBV5-6 and TRBJ2-7, the full variable domain is DAGVTQSPTHLIKTRGQQVTLRCSPKSGHDTVSWYQQALGQGPQFIFQYYEEEERQRGNFPDRFSGHQFPNYSSELNVNALLLGDSALYLCASSPGTGLADYEQYFGPGTRLTVT.

The gene calls are TRBV6-5 and TRBJ1-2; 7 nucleotides agree with TRBD1. The CDR3 length is 12 residues. Germline lookup yields CDR1 MNHEY and CDR2 SVGAGI. Trimming at V came to 6 bases and at J to 8 bases, leaving 6 bases not matched to a gene. CDR3 nucleotides: TGTGCCAGCAGGGACAGGTCGTCAGGCTACACCTTC. Amino acid sequence: CASRDRSSGYTF.

V gene TRBV9 combines with J gene TRBJ2-1; the D is unclear. Germline values: CDR1 SGDLS, CDR2 YYNGEE. The CDR3 spans 16 residues. V lost 6 bases to trimming and J lost 1 base, with 17 bases between them. The CDR3, as DNA: TGTGCCAGCACCCCCAGTGGCAGGCAGTCCTACAATGAGCAGTTCTTC. It encodes CASTPSGRQSYNEQFF.

The J gene is TRBJ2-7, the V gene TRBV27; D unclear. Trimming shortened V by 10 bases and J by 2 bases, and 27 bases separated the two germline ends. The CDR3 is 17 residues long. The germline CDR1 and CDR2 sequences are MNHEY and SMNVEV (reference sequence). This CDR3 is CATSRVSLAQAPYEQYF. The DNA for the CDR3 is TGTGCCACCTCAAGGGTGTCTTTGGCGCAGGCCCCCTACGAGCAGTACTTC.

This clone has only a few counts. This chain joins TRBV5-1 and TRBJ1-5; the D gene is possibly TRBD1 (5 bases). Germline loops: CDR1 SGHRS, CDR2 YFSETQ. The CDR3 runs to 15 residues. Trimming removed 2 bases at V and 5 bases at J, with 14 bases between. The CDR3 sequence: CASSFSPTDDQPQHF. CDR3 nucleotides: TGCGCCAGCAGCTTCTCCCCGACAGATGATCAGCCCCAGCATTTT.

The rearrangement links TRBV20-1 to TRBJ1-1, with 9 nucleotides matching TRBD1. Per germline, CDR1 DFQATT and CDR2 SNEGSKA (reference sequence). V shed 5 bases and J 9 bases; nucleotides not matched to a gene: 4. The CDR3 covers 11 residues. The CDR3 protein is CSASGQGKAFF. The DNA for the CDR3 is TGCAGTGCTTCAGGACAGGGGAAAGCTTTCTTT.

The chain employs TRBV5-6 and TRBJ2-7, with TRBD2 as a possible D gene (6 bases). CDR1 is SGHDT, CDR2 YYEEEE, per germline. The CDR3 covers 13 residues. Trimming stripped 0 bases from V and 5 bases from J, with 9 bases between. CDR3 DNA: TGTGCCAGCAGCTTGGGGAGGAGGGACGAGCAGTACTTC. This codes for CASSLGRRDEQYF. Complete variable domain (other parts from reference TRBV5-6 and TRBJ2-7): DAGVTQSPTHLIKTRGQQVTLRCSPKSGHDTVSWYQQALGQGPQFIFQYYEEEERQRGNFPDRFSGHQFPNYSSELNVNALLLGDSALYLCASSLGRRDEQYFGPGTRLTVT.

The J gene is TRBJ2-2, the V gene TRBV19; 7 positions match TRBD2. This CDR3 spans 17 amino acids. Germline CDR1 and CDR2: LNHDA and SQIVND (reference sequence). Trimming removed 6 bases from V and 5 bases from J; junction bases left unmatched: 15. Written as DNA, the CDR3 is TGTGCCAGTAGGGTGAGGGTGCGGGGGAAGGGGACCGGGGAGCTGTTTTTT. Its translation: CASRVRVRGKGTGELFF.

The V gene is TRBV5-1, the J gene TRBJ2-7; no definite D call. Germline V lookup: CDR1 SGHRS, CDR2 YFSETQ. Trimming took off 4 bases at V and 3 bases at J, with 14 bases between the two ends. The CDR3 extends over 14 amino acids. This chain's CDR3 is CASSRTGTFYEQYF. In DNA form, the CDR3 reads TGCGCCAGCAGCAGGACCGGAACCTTCTACGAGCAGTACTTC.

The CDR3 reads CASSPGRASGSYEQYF. The CDR3 region has the DNA TGTGCCAGCTCACCAGGTAGGGCTAGCGGGAGCTACGAGCAGTACTTC. V is TRBV18 and J is TRBJ2-7, with 10 positions matching TRBD2. V was pared by 2 bases and J by 3 bases, with 7 bases of the junction left unmatched. Germline assignment: CDR1 KGHSH and CDR2 LQKENI. CDR3 size: 16 residues.